The next 14 T cell receptor beta chains were all read from a single sample in a study of CD8+CD57+ T cells in acquired aplastic anemia (dated by TCRdb to 2017 to 2018). These receptors' targets are unknown. Expansion of CD8+CD57+ cells had been shown by flow cytometry in the patients chosen for sequencing. Study-level results and caveats: In patients, diversity was decreased in CD8+CD57+ cells compared with the total CD4+ and CD8+ cell pools.

Sequencing was carried out with an Illumina HiSeq 2000. TCR beta VDJ combination and CDR3 sequence profiling used genomic DNA as the template. TCRdb reprocessing: public reads trimmed at Q25 with fastp, clones called with MiXCR, in-frame beta chains kept. Merged by CDR3 protein, the rows form single entries marked with the most common genes and DNA. The sample table holds about 20,000 distinct CDR3 sequences, of which almost 40% were seen once. The top ten hold about 87% of the sample. Material: CD8+CD57+ T cells sorted from PBMCs. The cell subset or site label corresponds to: bead-enriched CD8+CD57+ effector memory T cells from SAA patients. These receptor sequences come from a human donor with aplastic anemia.

This clonotype was recorded a few times. J is TRBJ2-1 and V is TRBV9, with TRBD2 matching 10 bases. Germline-derived CDR1 and CDR2 are SGDLS and YYNGEE. The CDR3 consists of 15 residues. With V trimmed by 3 bases and J by 5 bases, 5 bases remained unmatched. CDR3 sequence (DNA): TGTGCCAGCAGCGAGAGCGGGGGGGTCGACAATGAGCAGTTCTTC. It encodes CASSESGGVDNEQFF.

This clonotype was seen a few times. The chain uses TRBV11-2 and TRBJ1-4, with D tentatively TRBD1 (5 bases). Trimming removed 5 bases from V and 8 bases from J, with 15 bases in between. Germline V CDR1 and CDR2: SGHAT, FQNNGV. The CDR3 extends over 14 amino acids. The CDR3 region is CASSRGTDGEKLFF. CDR3 in DNA: TGTGCCAGCAGCCGTGGGACGGATGGAGAAAAACTGTTTTTT.

The chain carries TRBV7-9 and TRBJ2-3; 9 nucleotides line up with TRBD2. CDR1 is SEHNR and CDR2 is FQNEAQ in the germline V gene (reference sequence). The CDR3 runs to 17 residues. Trimming at V came to 4 bases and at J to 3 bases, leaving 11 bases not matched to a gene. The CDR3, as DNA: TGTGCCAGCAGCTCCATGGTGGGACTAGCAGGTACAGATACGCAGTATTTT. Protein sequence: CASSSMVGLAGTDTQYF.

V and J are TRBV6-2 or TRBV6-3 and TRBJ2-3; the match to TRBD2 covers 7 bases. After removal of 5 bases from V and 4 bases from J, the junction contained 9 bases not matched to a gene. The CDR3 spans 15 residues. CDR1 is MNHEY and CDR2 is SVGEGT in the germline V gene. CDR3 protein: CASSGGGGDADTQYF. The CDR3, as DNA: TGTGCCAGCAGTGGGGGGGGAGGAGATGCAGATACGCAGTATTTT.

This clonotype was detected many times. The genes are TRBV6-6 and TRBJ1-1, with TRBD1 matching over 10 bases. Germline CDR1 is MNHNY and CDR2 is SVGAGI (reference sequence). The CDR3 sequence is 18 residues long. After removal of 4 bases from V and 3 bases from J, the junction contained 14 bases not matched to a gene. CDR3 loop: CASSLGGQGHNRDTEAFF. The CDR3 DNA sequence: TGTGCCAGCAGTTTAGGGGGACAGGGGCACAATAGGGACACTGAAGCTTTCTTT.

The rearrangement uses TRBV19 and TRBJ2-1; 11 bases match TRBD2. V dropped 5 bases and J dropped 7; count of bases not matched to a gene: 4. The CDR3 has 14 amino acids. Germline CDR1 LNHDA, CDR2 SQIVND (reference sequence). The DNA for the CDR3 is TGTGCCAGTAGTCGGTCTAGCGGGGGGAATGAGCAGTTCTTC. Its protein is CASSRSSGGNEQFF.

This clonotype was seen a few times. The rearrangement joins TRBV9 to TRBJ1-2, with 7 bases aligning to TRBD1. From germline, CDR1 is SGDLS and CDR2 YYNGEE. There are 13 residues in the CDR3. The ends lost 3 bases at V and 7 bases at J; junction bases unmatched: 6. This CDR3 reads CASSGWRGPGYTF. Written as DNA, the CDR3 is TGTGCCAGCAGCGGATGGAGGGGGCCTGGCTACACCTTC.

V and J are TRBV19 and TRBJ1-6; no clear D gene. The V end was cut by 4 bases, the J end by 8 bases, with 15 bases between. Germline V gene lookup returns CDR1 LNHDA and CDR2 SQIVND (reference sequence). This CDR3 comprises 15 residues. CDR3 amino acids: CASSSQFGGYSPLHF. CDR3 nucleotide sequence: TGTGCCAGTAGTAGTCAATTTGGCGGCTATTCACCCCTCCACTTT.

This chain uses TRBV7-6 with TRBJ2-7; 7 nucleotides line up with TRBD1. CDR3 length: 15 residues. Per germline, CDR1 SGHVS and CDR2 FNYEAQ. V lost 5 bases to trimming and J lost 5 bases; unmatched junction nucleotides: 12. CDR3 residues: CASSGNSGGRNEQYF. Written as DNA, the CDR3 is TGTGCCAGCAGCGGGAACTCAGGGGGTAGAAACGAGCAGTACTTC.

At least ten counts were recorded for this clonotype. The chain uses TRBV11-3 and TRBJ2-3, with D possibly TRBD2 on 6 matching bases. Germline assignment: CDR1 SGHNT and CDR2 YENEEA. Trimming pared 1 base from V and 2 bases from J, leaving 10 bases between. There are 15 residues in the CDR3. CDR3 in amino acids: CASSLAGLNTDTQYF. CDR3 DNA sequence: TGTGCCAGCAGCTTAGCGGGACTTAACACAGATACGCAGTATTTT.

The rearrangement links TRBV6-5 to TRBJ2-1; D is possibly TRBD1 or TRBD2 (5 bases each). This CDR3 is built from 12 residues. The germline CDR1 and CDR2 sequences are MNHEY and SVGAGI. CDR3 residues: CAEGRIYNEQFF. CDR3 DNA: TGTGCTGAGGGACGTATATACAATGAGCAGTTCTTC.

The chain links TRBV19 to TRBJ2-1; D is possibly TRBD1 (5 bases). The CDR3 has 16 amino acids. Trimming shortened V by 4 bases and J by 3 bases, and 16 bases separated the two germline ends. The V gene's germline CDR1 is LNHDA and CDR2 SQIVND (reference sequence). CDR3 DNA: TGTGCCAGTAGTACTCCAGTGGGGCGAGTCTACAATGAGCAGTTCTTC. Translation gives CASSTPVGRVYNEQFF. The full variable domain, completed using reference TRBV19 and TRBJ2-1, is DGGITQSPKYLFRKEGQNVTLSCEQNLNHDAMYWYRQDPGQGLRLIYYSQIVNDFQKGDIAEGYSVSREKKESFPLTVTSAQKNPTAFYLCASSTPVGRVYNEQFFGPGTRLTVL.

This clonotype was detected a few times. V is TRBV20-1 and J is TRBJ2-7, with D uncertain. Trimming pared 0 bases from V and 5 bases from J, leaving 14 bases between. Germline CDR1 reads DFQATT; CDR2 reads SNEGSKA (reference sequence). This CDR3 region has 14 residues. For the CDR3, the DNA is TGCAGTGCTAGAGATCCCGGGCCCTCGAACGAGCAGTACTTC. Translation: CSARDPGPSNEQYF.

This chain connects TRBV20-1 to TRBJ2-3, with 11 bases that match TRBD2. V shed 5 bases and J 3 bases; nucleotides not matched to a gene: 4. This CDR3 comprises 14 residues. Germline V gene sequence: CDR1 DFQATT, CDR2 SNEGSKA (reference sequence). The CDR3 coding sequence is TGCAGTGCTTCCCTAGCGGGGGGTACAGATACGCAGTATTTT. Translated, it gives CSASLAGGTDTQYF.